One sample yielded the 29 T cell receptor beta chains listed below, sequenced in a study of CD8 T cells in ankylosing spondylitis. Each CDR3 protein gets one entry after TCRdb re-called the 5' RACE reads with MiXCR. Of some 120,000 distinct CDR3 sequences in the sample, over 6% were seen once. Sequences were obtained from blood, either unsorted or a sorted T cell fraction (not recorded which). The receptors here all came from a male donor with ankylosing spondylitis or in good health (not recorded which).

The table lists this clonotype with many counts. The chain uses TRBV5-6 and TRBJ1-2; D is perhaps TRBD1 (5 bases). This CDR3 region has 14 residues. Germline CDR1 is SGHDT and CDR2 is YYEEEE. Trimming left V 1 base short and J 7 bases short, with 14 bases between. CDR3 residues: CASSLPRTGAGYTF. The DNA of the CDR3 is TGTGCCAGCAGCTTGCCTCGCACAGGAGCTGGCTACACCTTC. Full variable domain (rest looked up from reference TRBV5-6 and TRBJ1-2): DAGVTQSPTHLIKTRGQQVTLRCSPKSGHDTVSWYQQALGQGPQFIFQYYEEEERQRGNFPDRFSGHQFPNYSSELNVNALLLGDSALYLCASSLPRTGAGYTFGSGTRLTVV.

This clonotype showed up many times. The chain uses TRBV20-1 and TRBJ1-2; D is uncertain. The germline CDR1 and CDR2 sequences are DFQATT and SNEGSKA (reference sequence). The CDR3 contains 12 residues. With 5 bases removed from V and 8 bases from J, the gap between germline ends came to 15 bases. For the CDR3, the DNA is TGCAGTGCTTCAAGACCCCCGTACGGCTACACCTTC. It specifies CSASRPPYGYTF.

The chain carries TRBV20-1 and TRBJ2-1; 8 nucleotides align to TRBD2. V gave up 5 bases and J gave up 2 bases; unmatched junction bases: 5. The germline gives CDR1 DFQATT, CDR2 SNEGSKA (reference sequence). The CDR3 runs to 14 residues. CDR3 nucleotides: TGCAGTGCTCAGAGCGGGAGCGCCTACAATGAGCAGTTCTTC. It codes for CSAQSGSAYNEQFF.

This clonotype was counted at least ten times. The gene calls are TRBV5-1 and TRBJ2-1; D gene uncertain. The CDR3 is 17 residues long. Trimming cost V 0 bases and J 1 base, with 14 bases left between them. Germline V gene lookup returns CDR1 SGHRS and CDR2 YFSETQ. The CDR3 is CASSLGFGLRSYNEQFF. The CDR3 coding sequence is TGCGCCAGCAGCTTGGGGTTCGGGTTGAGGTCCTACAATGAGCAGTTCTTC.

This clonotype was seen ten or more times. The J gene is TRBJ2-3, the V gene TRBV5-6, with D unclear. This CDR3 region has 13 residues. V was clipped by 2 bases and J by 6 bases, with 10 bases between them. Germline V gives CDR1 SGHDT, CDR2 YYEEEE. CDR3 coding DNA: TGTGCCAGCAGCTTAAGGAAGGTGGATACGCAGTATTTT. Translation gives CASSLRKVDTQYF.

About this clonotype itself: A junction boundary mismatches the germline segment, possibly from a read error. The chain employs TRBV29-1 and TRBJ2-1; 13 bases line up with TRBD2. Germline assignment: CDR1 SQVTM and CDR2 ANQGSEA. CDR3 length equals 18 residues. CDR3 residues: CSVEGLAGDKSSYKEQFF. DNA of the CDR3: TGCAGCGTGGAAGGACTAGCGGGAGACAAGAGCTCCTACAAAGAGCAGTTCTTC.

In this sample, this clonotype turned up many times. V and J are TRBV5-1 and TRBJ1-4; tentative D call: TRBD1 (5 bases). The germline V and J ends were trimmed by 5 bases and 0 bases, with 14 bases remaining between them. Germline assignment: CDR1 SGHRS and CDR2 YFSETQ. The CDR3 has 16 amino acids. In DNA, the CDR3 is TGCGCCAGCAGTCCCCTCAGACAGTCAACTAATGAAAAACTGTTTTTT. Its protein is CASSPLRQSTNEKLFF.

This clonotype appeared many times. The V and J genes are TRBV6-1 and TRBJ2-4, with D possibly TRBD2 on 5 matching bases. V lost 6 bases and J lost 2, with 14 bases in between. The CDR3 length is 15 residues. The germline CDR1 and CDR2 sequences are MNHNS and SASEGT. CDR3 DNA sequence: TGTGCCAGCAGCGGGATCATAGCACCCAAAAACATTCAGTACTTC. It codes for CASSGIIAPKNIQYF.

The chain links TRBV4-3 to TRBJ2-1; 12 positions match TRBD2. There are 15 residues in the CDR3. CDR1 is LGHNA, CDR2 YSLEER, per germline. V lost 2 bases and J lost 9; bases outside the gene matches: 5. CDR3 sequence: CASSQTSGRHGEQFF. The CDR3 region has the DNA TGCGCCAGCAGCCAAACTAGCGGGAGGCACGGTGAGCAGTTCTTC.

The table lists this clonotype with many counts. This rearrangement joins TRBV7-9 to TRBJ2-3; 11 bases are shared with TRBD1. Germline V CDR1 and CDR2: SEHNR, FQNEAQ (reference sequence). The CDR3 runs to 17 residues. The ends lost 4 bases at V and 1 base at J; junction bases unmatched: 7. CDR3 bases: TGTGCCAGCAGCTATCAGGACAGGGGGCATGGCACAGATACGCAGTATTTT. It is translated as CASSYQDRGHGTDTQYF.

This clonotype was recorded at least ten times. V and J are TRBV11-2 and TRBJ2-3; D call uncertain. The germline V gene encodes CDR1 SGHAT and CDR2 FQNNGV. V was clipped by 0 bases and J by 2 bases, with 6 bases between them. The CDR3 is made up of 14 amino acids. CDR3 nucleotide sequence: TGTGCCAGCAGCTTAGATCGGGCCACAGATACGCAGTATTTT. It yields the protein CASSLDRATDTQYF.

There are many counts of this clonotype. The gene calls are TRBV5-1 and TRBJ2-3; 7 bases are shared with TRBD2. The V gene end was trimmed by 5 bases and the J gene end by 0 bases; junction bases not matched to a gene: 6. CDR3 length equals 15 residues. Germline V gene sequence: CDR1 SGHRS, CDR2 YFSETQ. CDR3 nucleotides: TGCGCCAGCAGTTCTAGCGGACCTAGCACAGATACGCAGTATTTT. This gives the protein CASSSSGPSTDTQYF. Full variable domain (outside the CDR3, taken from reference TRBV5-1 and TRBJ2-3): KAGVTQTPRYLIKTRGQQVTLSCSPISGHRSVSWYQQTPGQGLQFLFEYFSETQRNKGNFPGRFSGRQFSNSRSEMNVSTLELGDSALYLCASSSSGPSTDTQYFGPGTRLTVL.

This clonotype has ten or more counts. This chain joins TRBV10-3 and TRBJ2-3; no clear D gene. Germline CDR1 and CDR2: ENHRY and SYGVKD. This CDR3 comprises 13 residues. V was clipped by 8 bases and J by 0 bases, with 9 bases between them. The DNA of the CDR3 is TGTGCCATCCAGAGACCTAGCACAGATACGCAGTATTTT. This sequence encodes CAIQRPSTDTQYF.

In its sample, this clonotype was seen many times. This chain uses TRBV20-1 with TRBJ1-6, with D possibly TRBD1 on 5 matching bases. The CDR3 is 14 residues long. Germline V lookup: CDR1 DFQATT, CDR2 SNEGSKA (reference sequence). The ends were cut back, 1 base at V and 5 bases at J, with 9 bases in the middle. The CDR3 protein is CSARAGRNNSPLHF. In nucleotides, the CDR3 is TGCAGTGCTAGAGCGGGGCGGAATAATTCACCCCTCCACTTT.

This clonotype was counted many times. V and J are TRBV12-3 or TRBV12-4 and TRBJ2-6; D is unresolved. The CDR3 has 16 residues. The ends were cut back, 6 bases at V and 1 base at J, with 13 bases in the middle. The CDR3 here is CASRHDRRSGANVLTF. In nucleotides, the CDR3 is TGTGCCAGCAGGCATGACCGGAGATCTGGGGCCAACGTCCTGACTTTC.

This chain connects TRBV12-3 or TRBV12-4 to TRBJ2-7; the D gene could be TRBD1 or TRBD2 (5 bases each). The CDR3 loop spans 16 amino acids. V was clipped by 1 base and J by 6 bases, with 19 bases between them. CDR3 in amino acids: CASSLGWDLLGLEQYF. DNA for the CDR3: TGTGCCAGCAGTTTAGGTTGGGACCTCTTGGGGCTCGAGCAGTACTTC.

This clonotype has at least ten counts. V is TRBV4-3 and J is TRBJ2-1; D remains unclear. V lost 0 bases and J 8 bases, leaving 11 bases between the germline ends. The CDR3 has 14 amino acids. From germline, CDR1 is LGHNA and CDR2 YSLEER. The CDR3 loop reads CASSQDRSSHEQFF. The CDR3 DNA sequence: TGCGCCAGCAGCCAAGATCGGTCATCCCATGAGCAGTTCTTC.

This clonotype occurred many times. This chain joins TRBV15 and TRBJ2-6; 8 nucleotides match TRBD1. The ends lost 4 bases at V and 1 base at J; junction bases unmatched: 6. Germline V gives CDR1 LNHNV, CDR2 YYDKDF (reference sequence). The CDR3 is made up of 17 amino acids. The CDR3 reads CATSIGTGQSGANVLTF. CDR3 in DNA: TGTGCCACCAGCATAGGGACAGGCCAATCTGGGGCCAACGTCCTGACTTTC.

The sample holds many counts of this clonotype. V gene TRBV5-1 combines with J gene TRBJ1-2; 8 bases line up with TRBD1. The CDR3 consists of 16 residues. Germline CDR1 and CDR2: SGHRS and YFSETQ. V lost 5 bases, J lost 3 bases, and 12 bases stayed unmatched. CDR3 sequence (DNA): TGCGCCAGCAGTCTTGTTCCGGGACAGGAACACTATGGCTACACCTTC. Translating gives CASSLVPGQEHYGYTF.

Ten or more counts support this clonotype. CDR3: CASSWGLAGIDEQFF. For the CDR3, the DNA is TGCGCCAGCAGCTGGGGGCTAGCGGGAATCGATGAGCAGTTCTTC. The chain combines TRBV5-1 with TRBJ2-1; 9 positions match TRBD2. V lost 3 bases to trimming and J lost 8 bases; unmatched junction nucleotides: 9. Germline CDR1 SGHRS, CDR2 YFSETQ. This CDR3 comprises 15 residues. The variable domain in full, completed from reference TRBV5-1 and TRBJ2-1, reads KAGVTQTPRYLIKTRGQQVTLSCSPISGHRSVSWYQQTPGQGLQFLFEYFSETQRNKGNFPGRFSGRQFSNSRSEMNVSTLELGDSALYLCASSWGLAGIDEQFFGPGTRLTVL.

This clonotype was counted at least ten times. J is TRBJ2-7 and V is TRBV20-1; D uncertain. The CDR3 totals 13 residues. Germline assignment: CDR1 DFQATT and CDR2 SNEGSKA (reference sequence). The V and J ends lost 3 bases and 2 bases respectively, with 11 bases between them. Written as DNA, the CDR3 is TGCAGTGCTAGGGGTGGGTTCACCTACGAGCAGTACTTC. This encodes CSARGGFTYEQYF.

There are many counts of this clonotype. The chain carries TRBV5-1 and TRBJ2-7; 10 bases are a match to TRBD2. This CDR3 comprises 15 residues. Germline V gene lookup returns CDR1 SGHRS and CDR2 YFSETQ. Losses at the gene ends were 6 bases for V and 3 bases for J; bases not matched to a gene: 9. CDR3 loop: CASTQTSGPIYEQYF. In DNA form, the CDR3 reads TGCGCCAGCACCCAGACTAGCGGGCCCATCTACGAGCAGTACTTC.

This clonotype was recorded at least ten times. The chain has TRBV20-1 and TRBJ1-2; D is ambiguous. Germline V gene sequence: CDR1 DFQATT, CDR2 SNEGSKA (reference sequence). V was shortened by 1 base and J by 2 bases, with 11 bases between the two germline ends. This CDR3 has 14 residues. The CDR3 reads CSARAHSGNYGYTF. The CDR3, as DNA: TGCAGTGCTAGAGCACACAGCGGAAACTATGGCTACACCTTC.

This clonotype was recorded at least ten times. CDR3 protein: CASSLRIQGLAKNIQYF. The CDR3 nucleotides are TGTGCCAGCAGTTTACGCATCCAGGGGTTAGCCAAAAACATTCAGTACTTC. V usage is TRBV28 and J usage is TRBJ2-4; tentatively, D is TRBD1 (6 bases). Germline values: CDR1 MDHEN, CDR2 SYDVKM. Trimming cost V 2 bases and J 0 bases, with 14 bases left between them. This CDR3 has 17 amino acids. Full variable domain (rest looked up from reference TRBV28 and TRBJ2-4): DVKVTQSSRYLVKRTGEKVFLECVQDMDHENMFWYRQDPGLGLRLIYFSYDVKMKEKGDIPEGYSVSREKKERFSLILESASTNQTSMYLCASSLRIQGLAKNIQYFGAGTRLSVL.

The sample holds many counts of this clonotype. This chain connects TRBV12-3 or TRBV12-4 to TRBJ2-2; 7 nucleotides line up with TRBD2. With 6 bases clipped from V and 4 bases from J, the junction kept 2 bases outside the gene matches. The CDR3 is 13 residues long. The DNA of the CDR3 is TGTGCCAGCAGGACTAGCCCCACCGGGGAGCTGTTTTTT. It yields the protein CASRTSPTGELFF.

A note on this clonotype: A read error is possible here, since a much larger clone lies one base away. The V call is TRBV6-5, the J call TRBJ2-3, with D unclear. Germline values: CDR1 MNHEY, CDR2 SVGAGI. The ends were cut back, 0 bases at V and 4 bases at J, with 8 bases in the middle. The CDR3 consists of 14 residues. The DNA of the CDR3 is TGTGCCAGCAGTTACTCAGGCAACTCAGATACGCAGTATTTT. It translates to CASSYSGNSDTQYF.

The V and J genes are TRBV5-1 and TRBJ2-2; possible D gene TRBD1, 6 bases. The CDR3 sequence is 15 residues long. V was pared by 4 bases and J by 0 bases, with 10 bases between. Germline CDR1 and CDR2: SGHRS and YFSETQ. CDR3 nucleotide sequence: TGCGCCAGCAGCGGGGGACACCCGAACACCGGGGAGCTGTTTTTT. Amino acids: CASSGGHPNTGELFF.

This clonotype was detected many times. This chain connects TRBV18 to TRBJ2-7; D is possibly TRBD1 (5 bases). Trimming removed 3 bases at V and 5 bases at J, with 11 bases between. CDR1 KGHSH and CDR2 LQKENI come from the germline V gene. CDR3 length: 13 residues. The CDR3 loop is CASSPPDNDEQYF. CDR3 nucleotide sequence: TGTGCCAGCTCACCCCCGGACAACGACGAGCAGTACTTC.

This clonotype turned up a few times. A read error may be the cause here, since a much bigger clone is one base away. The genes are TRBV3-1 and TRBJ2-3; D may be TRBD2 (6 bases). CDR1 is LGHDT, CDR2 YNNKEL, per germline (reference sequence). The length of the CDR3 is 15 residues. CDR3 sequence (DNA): TGTGCCTGCAGCCAAGTAACGGGAGCGGTAGATACGCAGTATTTT. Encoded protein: CACSQVTGAVDTQYF.